This TCR beta chain came from a study of T cell repertoires in cytomegalovirus infection. Overall study context: Evidence of both CMV infection and a matching HLA type came from public TCR beta signatures.

TCRdb reprocessed the reads with MiXCR, giving one entry per CDR3 protein. This sample yields almost 300,000 distinct CDR3 sequences, of which about 9.1% are seen a single time; more than 2.5% belongs to the top ten. This clonotype was observed at least ten times. Its antigen is undetermined. Study findings and constraints: The study found HLA-C-restricted CMV-specific TCR beta clonotypes dominating the ex vivo response. Carriers of CMV and the relevant HLA type were discriminated by public TCR beta frequency.

The sequencing input was PBMCs. The clonotype comes from a human donor in good health (CMV status not recorded). Some clones in this sample may be carry-over from other donors' samples.

The CDR3 DNA is TGTGCCAGCAGTTACTCGTGGGGCACCGGGGAGCTGTTTTTT. It is translated as CASSYSWGTGELFF. The chain employs TRBV6-5 and TRBJ2-2; no firm D call. From germline, CDR1 is MNHEY and CDR2 SVGAGI. This CDR3 comprises 14 residues. Trimming cost V 0 bases and J 4 bases, with 6 bases left between them.